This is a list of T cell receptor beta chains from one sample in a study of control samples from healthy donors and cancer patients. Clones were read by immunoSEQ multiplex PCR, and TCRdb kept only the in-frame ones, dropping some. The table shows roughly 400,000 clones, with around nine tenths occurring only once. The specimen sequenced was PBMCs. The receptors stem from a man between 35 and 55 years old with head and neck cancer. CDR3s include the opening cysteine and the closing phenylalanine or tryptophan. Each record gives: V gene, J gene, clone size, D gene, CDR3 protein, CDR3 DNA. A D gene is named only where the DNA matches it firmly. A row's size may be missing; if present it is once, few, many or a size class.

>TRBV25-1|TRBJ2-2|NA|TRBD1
CASSEIGQGNTGELFF
TGTGCCAGCAGTGAAATCGGACAGGGCAACACCGGGGAGCTGTTTTTT
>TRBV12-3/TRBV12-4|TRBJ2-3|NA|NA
CASSAQGTQYF
TGTGCCAGCAGTGCCCAGGGTACGCAGTATTTT
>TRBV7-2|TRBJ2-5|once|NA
CASSLFRETQYF
TGTGCCAGCAGCTTATTTCGAGAGACCCAGTACTTC
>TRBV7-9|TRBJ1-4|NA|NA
CASSLATAAGEKLFF
TGTGCCAGCAGCTTAGCGACGGCAGCCGGTGAAAAACTGTTTTTT
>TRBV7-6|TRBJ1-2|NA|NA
CASSPGQSYGYTF
TGTGCCAGCAGCCCGGGTCAGAGCTATGGCTACACCTTC
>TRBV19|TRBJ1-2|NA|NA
CASSIDSTNYGYTF
TGTGCCAGTAGTATAGACAGCACCAACTATGGCTACACCTTC
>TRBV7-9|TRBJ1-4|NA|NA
CASSLGGGHRKHEKLFF
TGTGCCAGCAGCTTAGGGGGGGGACACCGAAAGCATGAAAAACTGTTTTTT
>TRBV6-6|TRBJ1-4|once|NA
CASSVGRWVEKLFF
TGTGCCAGCAGCGTCGGGAGGTGGGTGGAAAAACTGTTTTTT
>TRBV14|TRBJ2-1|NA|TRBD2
CASSQGVSGGFYNEQFF
TGTGCCAGCAGCCAAGGGGTGTCCGGGGGGTTTTACAATGAGCAGTTCTTC
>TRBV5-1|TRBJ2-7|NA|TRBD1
CASSLSVTGPDEQYF
TGCGCCAGCAGCTTGTCGGTGACAGGGCCAGACGAGCAGTACTTC
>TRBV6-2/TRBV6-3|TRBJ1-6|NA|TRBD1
CASSPRGQGGSPLHF
TGTGCCAGCAGCCCCAGGGGACAGGGAGGTTCACCCCTCCACTTT
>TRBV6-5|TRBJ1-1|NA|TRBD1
CTSRRGGQGNTEAFF
TGTACCAGCAGAAGGGGAGGACAGGGGAACACTGAAGCTTTCTTT
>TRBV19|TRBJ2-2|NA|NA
CASSIGRVAGELFF
TGTGCCAGTAGTATCGGCAGGGTGGCCGGGGAGCTGTTTTTT
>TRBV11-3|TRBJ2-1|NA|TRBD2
CASSLDASGGDEQFF
TGTGCCAGCAGCTTAGATGCTAGCGGGGGAGATGAGCAGTTCTTC
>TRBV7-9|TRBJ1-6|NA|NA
CASSSGVGTGPPLHF
TGTGCCAGCAGCTCCGGTGTGGGGACGGGGCCACCCCTCCACTTT
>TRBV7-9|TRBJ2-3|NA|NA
CASSRGPVFRDRTDTQYF
TGTGCCAGCAGCCGGGGCCCTGTCTTCAGGGACCGCACAGATACGCAGTATTTT
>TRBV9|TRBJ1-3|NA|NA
CASSALRGLGNTIYF
TGTGCCAGCAGCGCCCTTCGGGGCCTCGGAAACACCATATATTTT
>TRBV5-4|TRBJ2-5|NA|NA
CASSLVGPGRETQYF
TGTGCCAGCAGCTTAGTGGGACCCGGGAGAGAGACCCAGTACTTC
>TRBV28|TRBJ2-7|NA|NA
CASSSAAVYEQYF
TGTGCCAGCAGTTCTGCGGCTGTCTACGAGCAGTACTTC
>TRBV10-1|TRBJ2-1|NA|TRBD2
CASSPSGRAAYNEQFF
TGCGCCAGCAGTCCTAGCGGGAGGGCGGCCTACAATGAGCAGTTCTTC
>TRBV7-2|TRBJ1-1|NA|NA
CASSLTGAGSTEAFF
TGTGCCAGCAGCTTAACGGGGGCTGGGTCCACTGAAGCTTTCTTT
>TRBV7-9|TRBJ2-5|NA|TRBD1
CASSLRTGTETQYF
TGTGCCAGCAGCCTACGGACAGGGACAGAGACCCAGTACTTC
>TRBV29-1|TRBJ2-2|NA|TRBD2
CSVDSGRDTGELFF
TGCAGCGTTGATTCCGGGAGGGACACCGGGGAGCTGTTTTTT
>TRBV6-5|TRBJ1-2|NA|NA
CASSPTGAYTF
TGTGCCAGCAGTCCGACCGGGGCCTACACCTTC
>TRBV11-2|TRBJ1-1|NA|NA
CASSFVLALNTEAFF
TGTGCCAGCAGCTTCGTGTTGGCCCTGAACACTGAAGCTTTCTTT
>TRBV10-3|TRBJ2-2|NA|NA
CAISGALGGGPLTNTGELFF
TGTGCCATCAGTGGGGCTTTGGGAGGGGGGCCCCTGACGAACACCGGGGAGCTGTTTTTT
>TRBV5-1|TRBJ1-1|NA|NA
CASSLNGGNTEAFF
TGCGCCAGCAGCTTGAATGGGGGGAACACTGAAGCTTTCTTT
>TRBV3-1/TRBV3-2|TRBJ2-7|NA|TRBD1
CASRRRSGTGAYEQYF
TGTGCCAGCAGACGCAGATCCGGGACAGGGGCCTACGAGCAGTACTTC
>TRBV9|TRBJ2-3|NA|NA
CASSVRGVSTDTQYF
TGTGCCAGCAGCGTAAGGGGGGTGAGCACAGATACGCAGTATTTT
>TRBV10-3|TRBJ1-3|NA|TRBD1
CAISVEGQGAPGNTIYF
TGTGCCATCAGTGTAGAAGGACAGGGCGCTCCTGGAAACACCATATATTTT
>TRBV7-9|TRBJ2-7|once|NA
CASSLNSRSYEQYF
TGTGCCAGCAGCTTGAACTCCCGCTCCTACGAGCAGTACTTC
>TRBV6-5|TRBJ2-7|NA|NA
CASTFGAPESEQYF
TGTGCCAGCACTTTTGGTGCCCCGGAAAGTGAGCAGTACTTC